The 21 T cell receptor beta chains reported below all come from one sample, sequenced in a study of T-cell memory formation after mild COVID-19. TCRdb re-called the 5' RACE reads through MiXCR, storing one row per CDR3 protein. The repertoire includes 120,000 or so distinct CDR3 sequences, approximately 16% of them detected once, and around 13% sits in the top ten. Sequencing was carried out using PBMCs or a T cell subset sorted from them (not recorded which). The receptors here all came from an adult woman who had mild COVID-19 (a few samples of this study predate the infection). Cell type and time point are not known.

This clonotype was seen ten or more times. The chain recombines TRBV15 with TRBJ1-5; D uncertain. V was cut by 6 bases and J by 0 bases, with 12 bases left in between. The CDR3 runs 15 residues. The V gene's germline CDR1 is LNHNV and CDR2 YYDKDF (reference sequence). This CDR3 is CATRQYSYSNQPQHF. DNA for the CDR3: TGTGCCACCAGACAGTACTCGTATAGCAATCAGCCCCAGCATTTT.

V usage is TRBV19 and J usage is TRBJ1-2; tentative D call: TRBD1 (5 bases). Trimming stripped 7 bases from V and 3 bases from J, with 21 bases between. Germline V gene data show CDR1 as LNHDA and CDR2 as SQIVND (reference sequence). The CDR3 spans 16 residues. The CDR3 reads CASTTPATGRDYGYTF. The CDR3, as DNA: TGTGCCAGTACCACCCCCGCCACGGGGCGAGACTATGGCTACACCTTC.

Only a few counts were recorded for this clonotype. V usage is TRBV5-1 and J usage is TRBJ2-1, with TRBD2 matching over 10 bases. The length of the CDR3 is 15 residues. After removal of 4 bases from V and 7 bases from J, the junction contained 8 bases not matched to a gene. In germline, CDR1 is SGHRS, CDR2 YFSETQ. CDR3 sequence (DNA): TGCGCCAGCAGCACGAGCGGGAGGGCTCAGAATGAGCAGTTCTTC. Translation gives CASSTSGRAQNEQFF.

The chain is built from TRBV29-1 and TRBJ2-3; 9 bases are shared with TRBD2. This CDR3 spans 14 amino acids. Unmatched junction bases numbered 6, after V lost 6 bases and J lost 2 bases. In germline, CDR1 is SQVTM, CDR2 ANQGSEA. CDR3 DNA sequence: TGCAGCGTCTCTAGCGGGATTATCACAGATACGCAGTATTTT. Amino acids: CSVSSGIITDTQYF.

Here the CDR3 reads CASSLGGQYTGELFF. The CDR3 nucleotides are TGTGCCAGCAGTTTAGGGGGACAGTACACCGGGGAGCTGTTTTTT. The V and J genes are TRBV6-5 and TRBJ2-2; 7 nucleotides line up with TRBD1. After removal of 4 bases from V and 3 bases from J, the junction contained 5 bases not matched to a gene. From germline, CDR1 is MNHEY and CDR2 SVGAGI. The CDR3 has 15 residues.

The J gene is TRBJ2-3, the V gene TRBV6-6, with TRBD2 matching over 12 bases. The CDR3 spans 18 residues. Germline trimming cut 6 bases from V and 2 bases from J; bases unmatched to any gene: 12. Germline loops: CDR1 MNHNY, CDR2 SVGAGI (reference sequence). In DNA form, the CDR3 reads TGTGCCAGCAGCCGCAATTCACTAGCGGGGGGCTACACAGATACGCAGTATTTT. This translates into CASSRNSLAGGYTDTQYF.

A few counts support this clonotype. This rearrangement joins TRBV24-1 to TRBJ2-3; TRBD2 agrees at 7 bases. CDR3 size: 14 residues. V lost 4 bases to trimming and J lost 10 bases; unmatched junction nucleotides: 10. Germline lookup yields CDR1 KGHDR and CDR2 SFDVKD. The CDR3 nucleotides are TGTGCCACCAGTGACCCCGGACTAGATCGCTCGCAGTATTTT. Its translation is CATSDPGLDRSQYF.

The chain couples TRBV4-1 to TRBJ1-2, with a possible D match to TRBD1 (5 bases). Germline V CDR1 and CDR2: MGHRA, YSYEKL. The CDR3 is 15 residues long. V gave up 0 bases and J gave up 6 bases, with 14 bases separating them. CDR3 amino acids: CASSQEAIGTHGYTF. For the CDR3, the DNA is TGCGCCAGCAGCCAAGAGGCAATCGGGACTCATGGCTACACCTTC.

This chain connects TRBV29-1 to TRBJ1-1, with D uncertain. Germline V gives CDR1 SQVTM, CDR2 ANQGSEA. Trimming cost V 4 bases and J 1 base, with 7 bases left between them. The CDR3 runs to 12 residues. This CDR3 reads CSVGAGNTEAFF. The CDR3 region has the DNA TGCAGCGTTGGTGCAGGGAACACTGAAGCTTTCTTT.

The V and J genes are TRBV29-1 and TRBJ1-2; D is unclear. The CDR3 has 12 amino acids. CDR1 and CDR2 (germline): SQVTM, ANQGSEA. V lost 7 bases to trimming and J lost 4 bases, with 13 bases between them. The CDR3 DNA reads as TGCAGCGGGTACAGCCGACCCTATGGCTACACCTTC. It translates to CSGYSRPYGYTF.

The table lists this clonotype with a few counts. This chain connects TRBV20-1 to TRBJ1-2; TRBD1 matches at 8 bases. The CDR3 has 15 amino acids. CDR1 and CDR2 (germline): DFQATT, SNEGSKA (reference sequence). Trimming cost V 0 bases and J 4 bases; bases outside gene matches: 7. CDR3 nucleotides: TGCAGTGCTAGAGAACCCTCAACAGGGGGCTATGGCTACACCTTC. Protein sequence: CSAREPSTGGYGYTF.

The chain uses TRBV24-1 and TRBJ2-3; 12 bases match TRBD2. Germline CDR1 reads KGHDR; CDR2 reads SFDVKD. J lost 0 bases, V lost 4 bases, and 10 bases had no gene match. This CDR3 has 19 amino acids. Here the CDR3 reads CATSESGLAGWSSTDTQYF. The CDR3 DNA is TGTGCCACCAGTGAATCCGGACTAGCGGGGTGGAGTAGCACAGATACGCAGTATTTT.

The chain couples TRBV7-8 to TRBJ1-4; D may be TRBD1 (5 bases). Germline CDR1 SGHVS, CDR2 FQNEAQ. V lost 4 bases to trimming and J lost 0 bases, with 12 bases between them. The CDR3 is 16 amino acids. The CDR3 DNA reads as TGTGCCAGCAGCTCGCCGGGACGGACAACTAATGAAAAACTGTTTTTT. This sequence encodes CASSSPGRTTNEKLFF.

J is TRBJ1-1 and V is TRBV10-3; unclear D gene. The CDR3 length is 15 residues. Trimming took off 6 bases at V and 3 bases at J, with 17 bases between the two ends. From germline, CDR1 is ENHRY and CDR2 SYGVKD. CDR3 nucleotides: TGTGCCATCAGGGCGAGTACGGGCGAGGACACTGAAGCTTTCTTT. Translating it yields CAIRASTGEDTEAFF.

This clonotype turned up a few times. The rearrangement joins TRBV5-1 to TRBJ1-2; a weak D match, TRBD1 (5 bases). Trimming removed 0 bases at V and 3 bases at J, with 9 bases between. The CDR3 length is 14 residues. CDR1 and CDR2 (germline): SGHRS, YFSETQ. CDR3 sequence reads: CASSLGGTDYGYTF. CDR3 nucleotide sequence: TGCGCCAGCAGCTTGGGGGGGACCGACTATGGCTACACCTTC. Looking up the rest from reference TRBV5-1 and TRBJ1-2 gives the full variable domain: KAGVTQTPRYLIKTRGQQVTLSCSPISGHRSVSWYQQTPGQGLQFLFEYFSETQRNKGNFPGRFSGRQFSNSRSEMNVSTLELGDSALYLCASSLGGTDYGYTFGSGTRLTVV.

This rearrangement joins TRBV12-3 or TRBV12-4 to TRBJ2-7; possibly TRBD1 for D (5 bases). The CDR3 covers 14 residues. The V gene lost 5 bases and the J gene lost 2 bases, with 13 bases spanning the gap. CDR3 DNA sequence: TGTGCCAGCAGTCGCACAGGTCCTACCTACGAGCAGTACTTC. This gives the protein CASSRTGPTYEQYF.

V gene TRBV6-5 combines with J gene TRBJ2-1; D is perhaps TRBD1 or TRBD2 (5 bases each). The germline V gene has CDR1 MNHEY and CDR2 SVGAGI. Trimming took 2 bases from V and 0 from J, leaving 8 bases between them. This CDR3 is built from 15 residues. CDR3 coding DNA: TGTGCCAGCAGTTACGAGGGGACCTCCTACAATGAGCAGTTCTTC. This translates into CASSYEGTSYNEQFF.

The V call is TRBV5-1, the J call TRBJ2-3; a weak D match, TRBD2 (5 bases). The germline gives CDR1 SGHRS, CDR2 YFSETQ. The CDR3 consists of 12 residues. V was shortened by 7 bases and J by 1 base, with 7 bases between the two germline ends. CDR3 DNA: TGCGCCAGCGCGCGGGGCACAGATACGCAGTATTTT. Protein product: CASARGTDTQYF.

A few counts support this clonotype. The chain employs TRBV5-6 and TRBJ2-1; D unresolved. Trimming left V 2 bases short and J 2 bases short, with 11 bases between. There are 15 residues in the CDR3. The germline V gene has CDR1 SGHDT and CDR2 YYEEEE. The CDR3, as DNA: TGTGCCAGCAGCTTAAGAGTAGCCGCCTACAATGAGCAGTTCTTC. Protein: CASSLRVAAYNEQFF.

The chain uses TRBV12-3 or TRBV12-4 and TRBJ2-2, with 10 bases fitting TRBD1. The CDR3 is 15 amino acids. The ends lost 2 bases at V and 5 bases at J; junction bases unmatched: 2. The CDR3, as DNA: TGTGCCAGCAGTTTACAGGGACAGGGGACCGGGGAGCTGTTTTTT. Its translation: CASSLQGQGTGELFF.

This clonotype has only one observation. The chain joins TRBV4-1 to TRBJ2-5, with 12 nucleotides matching TRBD2. V lost 0 bases and J lost 4; bases outside the gene matches: 6. CDR1 is MGHRA and CDR2 is YSYEKL in the germline V gene. The CDR3 runs 17 residues. CDR3 protein: CASSQDGVLAGGETQYF. The CDR3, as DNA: TGCGCCAGCAGCCAAGATGGGGTACTAGCGGGAGGAGAGACCCAGTACTTC.